This T cell receptor (beta chain) was observed in a study of response to subunit inactivated influenza vaccine. TCRdb recomputed calls from the RT-PCR reads with MiXCR, one row per CDR3 protein. The sample comprises around 850,000 distinct CDR3 sequences, about 18% of which are singletons, and approximately 10% rests with the top ten. Study-level points and caveats: Few new T cells, the authors suggested, are recruited by each seasonal influenza vaccination.

This clonotype was counted between two and nine times. The antigen remains undetermined. This clonotype was obtained from a man in his forties or fifties who received an inactivated influenza vaccine. This specimen was PBMCs from blood, taken more than 4 days after vaccination.

CDR3 protein: CATGEGAGANVLTF. The CDR3 DNA sequence: TGTGCCACCGGCGAGGGGGCTGGGGCCAACGTCCTGACTTTC. The rearrangement links TRBV6-1 to TRBJ2-6, with D perhaps matching TRBD1 (6 bases). The CDR3 is 14 residues long. Germline V gene lookup returns CDR1 MNHNS and CDR2 SASEGT. With 10 bases removed from V and 2 bases from J, the gap between germline ends came to 12 bases.